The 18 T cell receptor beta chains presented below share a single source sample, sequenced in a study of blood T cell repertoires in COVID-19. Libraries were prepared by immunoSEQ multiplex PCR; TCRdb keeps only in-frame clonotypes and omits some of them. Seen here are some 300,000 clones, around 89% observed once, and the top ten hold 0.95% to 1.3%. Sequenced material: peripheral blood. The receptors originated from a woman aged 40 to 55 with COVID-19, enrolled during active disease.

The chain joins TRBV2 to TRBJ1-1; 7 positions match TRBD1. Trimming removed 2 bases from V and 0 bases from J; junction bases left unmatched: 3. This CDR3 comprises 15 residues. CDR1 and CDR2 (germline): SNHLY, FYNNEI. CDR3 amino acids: CASSEPGTVNTEAFF. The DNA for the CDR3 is TGTGCCAGCAGTGAACCCGGGACAGTGAACACTGAAGCTTTCTTT.

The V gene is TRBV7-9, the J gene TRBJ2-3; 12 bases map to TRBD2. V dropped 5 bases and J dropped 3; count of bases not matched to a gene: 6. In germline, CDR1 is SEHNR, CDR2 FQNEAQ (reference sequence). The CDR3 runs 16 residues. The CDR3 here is CASSASGRAETDTQYF. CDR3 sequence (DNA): TGTGCCAGCAGCGCTAGCGGGAGGGCCGAAACAGATACGCAGTATTTT.

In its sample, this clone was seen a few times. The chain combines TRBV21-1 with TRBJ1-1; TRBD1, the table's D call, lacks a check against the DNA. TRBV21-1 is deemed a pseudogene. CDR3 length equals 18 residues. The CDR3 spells CASSKAYYRPRAHPEAFF. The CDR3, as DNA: TGTGCCAGCAGCAAAGCTTATTACCGCCCCAGGGCCCACCCCGAGGCTTTCTTT.

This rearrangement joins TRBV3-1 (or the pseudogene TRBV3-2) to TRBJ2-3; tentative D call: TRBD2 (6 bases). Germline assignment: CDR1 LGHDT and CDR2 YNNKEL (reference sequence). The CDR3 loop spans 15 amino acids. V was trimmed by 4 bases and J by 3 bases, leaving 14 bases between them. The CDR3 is CASSPRGGMTDTQYF. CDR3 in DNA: TGTGCCAGCAGCCCCCGCGGCGGGATGACAGATACGCAGTATTTT.

CDR3 DNA sequence: TGTGCCAGCAGCTTGGCGGGGGGCGGACATGGCTACACCTTC. Amino acids: CASSLAGGGHGYTF. The chain links TRBV5-4 to TRBJ1-2; D possibly corresponds to TRBD1 (6 bases). The germline gives CDR1 SGHNT, CDR2 YYREEE (reference sequence). V lost 0 bases to trimming and J lost 6 bases, with 12 bases between them. The CDR3 covers 14 residues.

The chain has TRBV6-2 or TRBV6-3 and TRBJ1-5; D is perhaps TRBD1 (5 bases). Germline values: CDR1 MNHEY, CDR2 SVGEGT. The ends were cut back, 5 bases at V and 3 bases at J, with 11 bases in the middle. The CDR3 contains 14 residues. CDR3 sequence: CASSTTAYNQPQHF. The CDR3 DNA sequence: TGTGCCAGCAGTACGACAGCTTACAATCAGCCCCAGCATTTT.

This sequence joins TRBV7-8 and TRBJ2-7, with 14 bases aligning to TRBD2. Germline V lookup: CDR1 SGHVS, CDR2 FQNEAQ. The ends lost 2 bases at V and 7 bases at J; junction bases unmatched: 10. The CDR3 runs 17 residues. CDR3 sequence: CASSLNPGLAGVSEQYF. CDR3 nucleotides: TGTGCCAGCAGCTTAAACCCGGGACTAGCGGGGGTTTCGGAGCAGTACTTC.

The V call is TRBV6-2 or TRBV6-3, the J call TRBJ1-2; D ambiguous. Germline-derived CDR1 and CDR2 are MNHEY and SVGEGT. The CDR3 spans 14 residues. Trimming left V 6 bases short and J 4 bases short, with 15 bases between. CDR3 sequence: CASSPLVGRYGYTF. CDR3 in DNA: TGTGCCAGCAGCCCGCTGGTTGGGCGCTATGGCTACACCTTC.

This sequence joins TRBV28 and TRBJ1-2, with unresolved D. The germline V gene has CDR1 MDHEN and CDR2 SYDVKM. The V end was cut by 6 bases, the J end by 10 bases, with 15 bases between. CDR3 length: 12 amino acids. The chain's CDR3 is CASRITVSHYTF. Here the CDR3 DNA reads TGTGCCAGCAGGATCACAGTGAGTCACTACACCTTC.

CDR3 DNA: TGCGCCAGCAGCTTGGAGGGACAGATTGCAACTAATGAAAAACTGTTTTTT. The encoded protein is CASSLEGQIATNEKLFF. The chain employs TRBV5-1 and TRBJ1-4; 7 positions agree with TRBD1. There are 17 residues in the CDR3. CDR1 SGHRS and CDR2 YFSETQ come from the germline V gene. The ends lost 0 bases at V and 0 bases at J; junction bases unmatched: 5.

For the CDR3, the DNA is TGTGCCAGCAGCCAATTGGATATGGGGCGGACTGAAGCTTTCTTT. It encodes CASSQLDMGRTEAFF. The chain employs TRBV16 and TRBJ1-1; weak D call: TRBD1 (5 bases). The length of the CDR3 is 15 residues. Germline CDR1 reads KGHSY; CDR2 reads FQNENV. V was pared by 1 base and J by 5 bases, with 14 bases between.

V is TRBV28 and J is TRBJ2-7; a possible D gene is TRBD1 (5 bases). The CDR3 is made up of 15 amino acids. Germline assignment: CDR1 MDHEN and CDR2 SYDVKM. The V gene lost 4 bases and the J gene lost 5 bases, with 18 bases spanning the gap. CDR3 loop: CASSSYDRMSHEQYF. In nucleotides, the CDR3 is TGTGCCAGCAGTTCCTACGACAGAATGTCGCACGAGCAGTACTTC.

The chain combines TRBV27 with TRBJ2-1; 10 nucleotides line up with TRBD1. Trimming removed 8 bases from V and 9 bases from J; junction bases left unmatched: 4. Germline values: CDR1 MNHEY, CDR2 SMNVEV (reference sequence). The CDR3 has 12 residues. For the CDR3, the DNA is TGTGCCAGCTCGACAGGGGGCACTGAGCAGTTCTTC. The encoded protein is CASSTGGTEQFF.

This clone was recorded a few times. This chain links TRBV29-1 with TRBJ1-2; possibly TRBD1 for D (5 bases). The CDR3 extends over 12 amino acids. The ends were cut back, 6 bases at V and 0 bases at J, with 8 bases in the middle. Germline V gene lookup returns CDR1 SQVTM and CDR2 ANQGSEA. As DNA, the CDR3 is TGCAGCGTCGGGGACTCTAACTATGGCTACACCTTC. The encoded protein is CSVGDSNYGYTF.

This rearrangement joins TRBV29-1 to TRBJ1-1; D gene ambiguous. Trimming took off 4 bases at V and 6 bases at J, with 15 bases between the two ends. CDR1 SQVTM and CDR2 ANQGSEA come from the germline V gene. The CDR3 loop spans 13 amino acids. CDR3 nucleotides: TGCAGCGTTGGGGTCGCCGGAGTGGCTGAAGCTTTCTTT. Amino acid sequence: CSVGVAGVAEAFF. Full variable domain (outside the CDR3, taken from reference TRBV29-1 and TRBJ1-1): SAVISQKPSRDICQRGTSLTIQCQVDSQVTMMFWYRQQPGQSLTLIATANQGSEATYESGFVIDKFPISRPNLTFSTLTVSNMSPEDSSIYLCSVGVAGVAEAFFGQGTRLTVV.

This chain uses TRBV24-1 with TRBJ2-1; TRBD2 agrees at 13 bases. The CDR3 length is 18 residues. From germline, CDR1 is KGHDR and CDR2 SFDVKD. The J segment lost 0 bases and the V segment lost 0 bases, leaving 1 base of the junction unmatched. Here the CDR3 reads CATSDLRTSGSSYNEQFF. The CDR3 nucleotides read TGTGCCACCAGTGATTTGCGGACTAGCGGGAGCTCCTACAATGAGCAGTTCTTC.

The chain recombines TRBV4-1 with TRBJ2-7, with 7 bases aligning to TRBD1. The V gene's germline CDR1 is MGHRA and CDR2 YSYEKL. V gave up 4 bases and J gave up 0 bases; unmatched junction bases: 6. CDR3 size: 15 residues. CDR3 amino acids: CASSRTGTASYEQYF. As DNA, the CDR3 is TGCGCCAGCAGCCGCACCGGGACAGCCTCCTACGAGCAGTACTTC.

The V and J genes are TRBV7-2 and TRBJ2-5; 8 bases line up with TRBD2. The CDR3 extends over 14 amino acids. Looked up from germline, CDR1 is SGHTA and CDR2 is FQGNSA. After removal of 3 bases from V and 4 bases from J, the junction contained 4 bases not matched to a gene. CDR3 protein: CASSLAGGSETQYF. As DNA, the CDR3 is TGTGCCAGCAGCTTGGCGGGAGGTTCAGAGACCCAGTACTTC.